This record covers a single T cell receptor (beta chain). Its antigen is currently unknown. The entry originates in a study of T cell responses to AZD1222 COVID-19 vaccine. General observations from the study: No day 14 peak samples; only post-peak repertoires were characterized.

Germline-derived CDR1 and CDR2 are MGHRA and YSYEKL. The CDR3 totals 17 residues. With 1 base clipped from V and 5 bases from J, the junction kept 8 bases outside the gene matches. Sequencing used immunoSEQ multiplex PCR; TCRdb keeps in-frame clones, though not all of them. The table has approximately 140,000 clones, 70% to 90% seen once. The input for sequencing was peripheral blood, taken on day 0 of AZD1222 vaccination. The chain carries TRBV4-1 and TRBJ2-5, with 12 nucleotides matching TRBD2. The TCR comes from an adult in good health. CDR3 DNA sequence: TGCGCCAGCAGCCAAGCCTCTAGCGGGAGGGCCTCGGAGACCCAGTACTTC. The encoded protein is CASSQASSGRASETQYF.